The sequence of this T cell receptor (beta chain) was determined in a study of PD-L1 blockade in urothelial cancer. At the level of the study: About 90% of the roughly 29 patients were men who had bladder-origin urothelial cancer. A median approximately 150,000 T cells were found in blood samples.

Time point of the sample: pretreatment peripheral blood. Urothelial carcinoma affected the patients, and it was locally advanced or metastatic. Per the germline V gene, CDR1 is LNHDA and CDR2 is SQIVND (reference sequence). The CDR3 has 14 residues. V lost 9 bases, J lost 7 bases, and 10 bases stayed unmatched. As for this clone: The antigen remains undetermined.

Profiling relied on immunoSEQ multiplex PCR, and the TCRdb table lists in-frame clones only, not all of them. The table has fewer than 50,000 clones, 75% to 85% seen once. Study-level findings and limits: Lower pretreatment blood TCR clonality, under the median, predicted better survival, researchers reported.

Sequencing was performed on PBMCs, taken around atezolizumab (anti-PD-L1) treatment. This sequence originates from a man between 65 and 85 years old with urothelial cancer. The chain uses TRBV19 and TRBJ2-1; 9 bases align to TRBD2. CDR3 protein: CASFSGRARNEQFF. The CDR3 coding sequence is TGTGCCAGCTTTAGCGGGAGAGCGAGGAATGAGCAGTTCTTC.